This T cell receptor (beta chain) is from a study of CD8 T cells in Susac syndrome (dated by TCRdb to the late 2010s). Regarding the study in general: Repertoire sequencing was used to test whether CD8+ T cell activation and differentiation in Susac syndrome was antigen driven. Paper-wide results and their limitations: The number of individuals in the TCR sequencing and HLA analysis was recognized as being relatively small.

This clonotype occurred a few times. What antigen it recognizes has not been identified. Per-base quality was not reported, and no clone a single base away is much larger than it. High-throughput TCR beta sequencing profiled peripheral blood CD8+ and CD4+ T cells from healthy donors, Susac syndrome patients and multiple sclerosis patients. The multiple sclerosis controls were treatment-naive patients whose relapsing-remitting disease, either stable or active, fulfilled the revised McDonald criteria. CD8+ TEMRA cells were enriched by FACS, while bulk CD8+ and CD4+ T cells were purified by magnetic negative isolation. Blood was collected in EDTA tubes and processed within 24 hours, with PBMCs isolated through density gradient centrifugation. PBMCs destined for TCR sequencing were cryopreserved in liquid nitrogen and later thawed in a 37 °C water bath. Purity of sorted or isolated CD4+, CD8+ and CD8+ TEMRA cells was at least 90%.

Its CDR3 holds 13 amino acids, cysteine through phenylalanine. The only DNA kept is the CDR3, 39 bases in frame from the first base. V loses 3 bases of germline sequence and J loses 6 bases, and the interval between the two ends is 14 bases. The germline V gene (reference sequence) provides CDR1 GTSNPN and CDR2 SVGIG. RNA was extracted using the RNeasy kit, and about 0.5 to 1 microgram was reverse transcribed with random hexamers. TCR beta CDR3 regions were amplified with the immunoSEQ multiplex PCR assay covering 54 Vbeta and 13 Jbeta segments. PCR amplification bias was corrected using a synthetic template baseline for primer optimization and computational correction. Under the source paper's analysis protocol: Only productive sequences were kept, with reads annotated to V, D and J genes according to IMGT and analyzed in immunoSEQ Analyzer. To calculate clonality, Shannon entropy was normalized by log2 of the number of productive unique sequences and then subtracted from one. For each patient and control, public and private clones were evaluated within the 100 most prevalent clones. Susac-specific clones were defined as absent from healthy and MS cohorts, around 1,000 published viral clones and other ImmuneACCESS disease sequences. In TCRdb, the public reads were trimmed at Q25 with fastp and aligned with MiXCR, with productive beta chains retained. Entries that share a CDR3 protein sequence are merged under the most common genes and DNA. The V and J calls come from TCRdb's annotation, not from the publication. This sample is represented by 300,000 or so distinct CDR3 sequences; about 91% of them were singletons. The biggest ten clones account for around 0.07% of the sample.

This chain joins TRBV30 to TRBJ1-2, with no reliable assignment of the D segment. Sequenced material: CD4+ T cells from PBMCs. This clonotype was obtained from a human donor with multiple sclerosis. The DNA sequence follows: TGTGCCTGGAGACCCACGGGTTATCATGGCTACACCTTC. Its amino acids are CAWRPTGYHGYTF. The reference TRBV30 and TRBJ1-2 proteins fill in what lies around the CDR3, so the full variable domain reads SQTIHQWPATLVQPVGSPLSLECTVEGTSNPNLYWYRQAAGRGLQLLFYSVGIGQISSEVPQNLSASRPQDRQFILSSKKLLLSDSGFYLCAWRPTGYHGYTFGSGTRLTVV.